This is a list of T cell receptor beta chains from one sample in a study of blood T cells in healthy people across ages. TCRdb reprocessed the 5' RACE reads with MiXCR, giving one entry per CDR3 protein. In the table there are hundreds of thousands of distinct CDR3 sequences, about 42% of which are singletons. The sample consisted of blood. The source of these receptors is a man in his 60s in good health. CDR3s include the opening cysteine and the closing phenylalanine or tryptophan. Fields, in order: J gene, V gene, CDR3 protein.

j_gene: TRBJ2-3
v_gene: TRBV4-1
CDR3aa: CASSRSGTFPSGDTQYF

j_gene: -
v_gene: TRBV5-1
CDR3aa: CASSSTDRAGETQYF

j_gene: TRBJ2-3
v_gene: TRBV6-2/TRBV6-3
CDR3aa: CASRLRSIPPQDTQYF

j_gene: TRBJ1-2
v_gene: TRBV9
CDR3aa: CASSTDFGWGVRYGYTF

j_gene: TRBJ2-1
v_gene: TRBV16
CDR3aa: CTSSQPGLAGNNEQFF

j_gene: TRBJ2-3
v_gene: TRBV15
CDR3aa: CATSSPWSLDTQYF

j_gene: TRBJ2-7
v_gene: TRBV7-2
CDR3aa: CTSSAGISYEQYF

j_gene: TRBJ1-4
v_gene: TRBV5-5
CDR3aa: CASSRKDDATNEKLFF

j_gene: TRBJ2-5
v_gene: TRBV6-6
CDR3aa: CASSYILAGGRETQYF

j_gene: TRBJ2-7
v_gene: TRBV4-2
CDR3aa: CASSPRDRGYERYF

j_gene: TRBJ2-7
v_gene: TRBV7-2
CDR3aa: CASSLKAGHEQYF

j_gene: -
v_gene: TRBV20-1
CDR3aa: CSASGPWGEQYF

j_gene: TRBJ1-5
v_gene: TRBV6-2/TRBV6-3
CDR3aa: CASWGGPTGYQPQHF

j_gene: TRBJ1-6
v_gene: TRBV11-3
CDR3aa: CASSLDRLSPLHF

j_gene: TRBJ1-6
v_gene: TRBV5-6
CDR3aa: CASSFSTTNSPLHF

j_gene: TRBJ2-6
v_gene: TRBV5-1
CDR3aa: CASSRGQGSGANVLTF

j_gene: TRBJ2-5
v_gene: TRBV6-2/TRBV6-3
CDR3aa: CASRDAGRSKTQYF

j_gene: TRBJ2-5
v_gene: TRBV7-2
CDR3aa: CASSSWYQETQYF

j_gene: TRBJ2-7
v_gene: TRBV4-3
CDR3aa: CASSQDRSLDEQYF

j_gene: TRBJ1-1
v_gene: TRBV12-3/TRBV12-4
CDR3aa: CASSPGVAGGTEAFF

j_gene: TRBJ1-6
v_gene: TRBV18
CDR3aa: CASSPTGGETPLHF

j_gene: TRBJ1-2
v_gene: TRBV5-1
CDR3aa: CASSRQEFGGYTF

j_gene: TRBJ2-6
v_gene: TRBV6-5
CDR3aa: CASRPTITPGANVLTF

j_gene: TRBJ1-1
v_gene: TRBV15
CDR3aa: CATSARTGTAFF

j_gene: TRBJ1-5
v_gene: TRBV9
CDR3aa: CASSVEQEGQPQHF

j_gene: TRBJ2-1
v_gene: TRBV7-7
CDR3aa: CASSLERRGGEQFF

j_gene: TRBJ2-1
v_gene: TRBV5-1
CDR3aa: CASNFAGGDNEQFF

j_gene: TRBJ2-4
v_gene: TRBV29-1
CDR3aa: CSVEDLHGQGVNIQYF

j_gene: TRBJ1-1
v_gene: TRBV11-3
CDR3aa: CASSPGTEAFF

j_gene: TRBJ2-2
v_gene: TRBV5-1
CDR3aa: CASRPRDSGELFF

j_gene: TRBJ1-2
v_gene: TRBV29-1
CDR3aa: CSVGEQGHGYTF

j_gene: TRBJ2-1
v_gene: TRBV5-1
CDR3aa: CASSSTRTGGNEQFF

j_gene: TRBJ2-1
v_gene: TRBV7-3
CDR3aa: CASAAGLNEQFF

j_gene: TRBJ1-1
v_gene: TRBV5-1
CDR3aa: CASSDPSGTEAFF